Presented here are 9 T cell receptor beta chains from one specimen sequenced in a study of response to subunit inactivated influenza vaccine. MiXCR was run by TCRdb on the RT-PCR reads, yielding one entry per CDR3 protein. This sample has almost 600,000 distinct CDR3 sequences; approximately 14% occur once, and the top ten carry 11%. The starting material was PBMCs from blood, obtained about 11 days after vaccination. These receptors were collected from a man between 45 and 60 years old who received an inactivated influenza vaccine.

This clonotype was picked up a small number of times. The CDR3 region is CASSLVGGLGNEQFF. DNA of the CDR3: TGTGCCAGCAGCTTAGTGGGGGGTCTGGGGAATGAGCAGTTCTTC. The rearrangement uses TRBV7-9 and TRBJ2-1; D may be TRBD2 (6 bases). The V gene lost 1 base and the J gene lost 7 bases, with 14 bases spanning the gap. CDR3 length equals 15 residues. The germline CDR1 and CDR2 sequences are SEHNR and FQNEAQ (reference sequence). Using reference TRBV7-9 and TRBJ2-1 for the parts outside the CDR3, the full variable domain is DTGVSQNPRHKITKRGQNVTFRCDPISEHNRLYWYRQTLGQGPEFLTYFQNEAQLEKSRLLSDRFSAERPKGSFSTLEIQRTEQGDSAMYLCASSLVGGLGNEQFFGPGTRLTVL.

The table lists this clonotype with many counts. The CDR3 coding sequence is TGTGCCAGCAGCAACCGACAGGCCTACGAGCAGTACTTC. Its translation: CASSNRQAYEQYF. The rearrangement links TRBV7-2 to TRBJ2-7; D may be TRBD1 (6 bases). The germline gives CDR1 SGHTA, CDR2 FQGNSA. Trimming pared 5 bases from V and 2 bases from J, leaving 10 bases between. The CDR3 sequence is 13 residues long.

In its sample, this clonotype was seen many times. The V call is TRBV20-1, the J call TRBJ1-5; 7 bases are a match to TRBD1. V dropped 0 bases and J dropped 2; count of bases not matched to a gene: 4. This CDR3 region has 15 residues. Germline loops: CDR1 DFQATT, CDR2 SNEGSKA (reference sequence). The CDR3 here is CSARETGLGNQPQHF. In DNA, the CDR3 is TGCAGTGCTAGAGAGACAGGGTTGGGCAATCAGCCCCAGCATTTT.

The gene calls are TRBV5-1 and TRBJ2-4, with 7 bases identical to TRBD1. CDR3 length equals 14 residues. Germline assignment: CDR1 SGHRS and CDR2 YFSETQ. The junction had 7 bases not matched to a gene; V was cut back by 4 bases and J by 6 bases. For the CDR3, the DNA is TGCGCCAGCAGCACGGGACAGTTGGTAAACATTCAGTACTTC. This gives the protein CASSTGQLVNIQYF.

The V gene is TRBV2, the J gene TRBJ1-1; D might be TRBD1 (6 bases). Germline V CDR1 and CDR2: SNHLY, FYNNEI. The CDR3 runs to 13 residues. The V end lost 6 bases, the J end lost 1 base, and 9 bases lay between the germline ends. This CDR3 reads CASRLGQNTEAFF. The CDR3 nucleotides are TGTGCCAGCAGGCTGGGACAGAACACTGAAGCTTTCTTT.

The V call is TRBV6-1, the J call TRBJ1-6; 8 bases are shared with TRBD1. Germline V gene data show CDR1 as MNHNS and CDR2 as SASEGT. The CDR3 totals 14 residues. With 6 bases clipped from V and 9 bases from J, the junction kept 7 bases outside the gene matches. CDR3 coding DNA: TGTGCCAGCAGCAAATCGGACAGGGTTTCACCCCTCCACTTT. This translates into CASSKSDRVSPLHF.

The sample holds a few counts of this clonotype. This chain links TRBV5-1 with TRBJ1-2; TRBD1 might be the D (5 bases). The length of the CDR3 is 13 residues. CDR1 and CDR2 (germline): SGHRS, YFSETQ. Deletions cut 4 bases from V and 3 bases from J, with 10 bases between. The CDR3 sequence: CASSPTGYYGYTF. The CDR3 DNA sequence: TGCGCCAGCAGCCCTACAGGATACTATGGCTACACCTTC.

This clonotype was counted a few times. The chain employs TRBV10-3 and TRBJ1-2; D unclear. CDR1 is ENHRY, CDR2 SYGVKD, per germline. The ends were cut back, 7 bases at V and 5 bases at J, with 20 bases in the middle. The CDR3 consists of 15 residues. CDR3 residues: CAIKGSGRDVYGYTF. CDR3 bases: TGTGCCATCAAAGGGAGCGGCAGAGACGTTTATGGCTACACCTTC.

This chain joins TRBV10-3 and TRBJ2-6, with D unresolved. This CDR3 has 15 residues. The V gene lost 0 bases and the J gene lost 0 bases, with 3 bases spanning the gap. Germline values: CDR1 ENHRY, CDR2 SYGVKD. CDR3 in DNA: TGTGCCATCAGTGAGTCTTACTCTGGGGCCAACGTCCTGACTTTC. It yields the protein CAISESYSGANVLTF.